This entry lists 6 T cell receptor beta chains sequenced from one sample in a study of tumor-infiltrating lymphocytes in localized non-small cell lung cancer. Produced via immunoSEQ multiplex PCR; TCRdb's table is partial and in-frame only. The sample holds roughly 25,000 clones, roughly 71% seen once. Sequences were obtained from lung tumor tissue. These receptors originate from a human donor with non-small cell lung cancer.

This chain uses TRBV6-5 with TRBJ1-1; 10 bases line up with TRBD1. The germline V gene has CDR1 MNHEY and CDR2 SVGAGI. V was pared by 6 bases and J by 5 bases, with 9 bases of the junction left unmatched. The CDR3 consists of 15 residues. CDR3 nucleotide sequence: TGTGCCAGCAGCCCTGACAGGGGGCAGGAGACTGAAGCTTTCTTT. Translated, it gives CASSPDRGQETEAFF.

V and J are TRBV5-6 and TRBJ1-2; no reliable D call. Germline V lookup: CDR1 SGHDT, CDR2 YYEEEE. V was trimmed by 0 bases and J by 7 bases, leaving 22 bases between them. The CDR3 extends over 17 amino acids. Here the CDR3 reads CASSLGPTAVAEGGYTF. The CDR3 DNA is TGTGCCAGCAGCTTGGGGCCTACGGCAGTAGCGGAGGGTGGCTACACCTTC.

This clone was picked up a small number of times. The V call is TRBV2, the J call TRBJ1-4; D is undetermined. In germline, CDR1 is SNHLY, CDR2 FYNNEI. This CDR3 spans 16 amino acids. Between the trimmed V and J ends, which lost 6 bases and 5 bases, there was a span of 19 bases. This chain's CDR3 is CASSQNRGSQNEKLFF. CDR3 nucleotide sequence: TGTGCCAGCAGCCAGAACCGCGGCAGCCAGAATGAAAAACTGTTTTTT.

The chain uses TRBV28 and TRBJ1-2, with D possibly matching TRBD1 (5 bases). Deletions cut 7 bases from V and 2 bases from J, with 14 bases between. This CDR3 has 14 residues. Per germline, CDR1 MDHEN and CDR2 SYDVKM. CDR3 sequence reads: CASNPGGVNYGYTF. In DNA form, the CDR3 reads TGTGCCAGCAATCCGGGAGGGGTGAACTATGGCTACACCTTC.

CDR3 residues: CASPIGQAAYEQYF. The CDR3 coding sequence is TGTGCCAGTCCGATCGGACAGGCCGCCTACGAGCAGTACTTC. V gene TRBV19 combines with J gene TRBJ2-7; 7 bases are shared with TRBD1. The germline V gene encodes CDR1 LNHDA and CDR2 SQIVND (reference sequence). The ends lost 8 bases at V and 2 bases at J; junction bases unmatched: 9. The CDR3 is 14 amino acids.

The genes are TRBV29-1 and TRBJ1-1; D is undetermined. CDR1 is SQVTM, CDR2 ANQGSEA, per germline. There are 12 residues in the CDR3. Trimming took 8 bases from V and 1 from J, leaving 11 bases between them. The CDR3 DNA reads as TGCAGCCATCGTGCCCCGAACACTGAAGCTTTCTTT. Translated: CSHRAPNTEAFF.